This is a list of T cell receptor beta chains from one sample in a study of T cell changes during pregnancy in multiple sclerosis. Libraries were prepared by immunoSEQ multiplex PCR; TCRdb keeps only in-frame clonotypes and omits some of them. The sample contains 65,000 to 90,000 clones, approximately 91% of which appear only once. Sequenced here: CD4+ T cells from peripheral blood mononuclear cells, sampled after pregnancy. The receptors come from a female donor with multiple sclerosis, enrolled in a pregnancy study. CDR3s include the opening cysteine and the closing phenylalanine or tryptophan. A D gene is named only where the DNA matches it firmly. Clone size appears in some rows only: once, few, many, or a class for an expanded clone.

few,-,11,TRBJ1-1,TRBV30,TGTGCCTCTAACCGACAGATAGAAGCTTTCTTT,CASNRQIEAFF
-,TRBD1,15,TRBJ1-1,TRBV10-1,TGCGCCAGCAGTGAGGGTACAGGGGCAAACACTGAAGCTTTCTTT,CASSEGTGANTEAFF
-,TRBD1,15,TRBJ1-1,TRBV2,TGTGCCAGCAGTTTTGAGACAGGGGTTAACACTGAAGCTTTCTTT,CASSFETGVNTEAFF
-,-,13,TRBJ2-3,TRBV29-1,TGCAGCTTGAGCTGGGGCGCCGCAGATACGCAGTATTTT,CSLSWGAADTQYF
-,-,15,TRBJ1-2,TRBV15,TGTGCCACCAGCAGGGGCAGGGGCCTCAACTATGGCTACACCTTC,CATSRGRGLNYGYTF
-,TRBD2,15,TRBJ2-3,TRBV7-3,TGTGCCAGCAGCCCAAGCGGGGGGGCAACAGATACGCAGTATTTT,CASSPSGGATDTQYF
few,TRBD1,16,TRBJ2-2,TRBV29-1,TGCAGCGTTTTAGAGTGGGGGACAGGGGGCCCCGGGGAGCTGTTTTTT,CSVLEWGTGGPGELFF
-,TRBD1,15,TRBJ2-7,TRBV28,TGTGCCACCATACCATCCTCGGGACAGGGCTTTGAGCAGTACTTC,CATIPSSGQGFEQYF
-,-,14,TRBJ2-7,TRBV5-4,TGTGCCAGCAGCTTGGCCAGGGGAGTAGGCGAGCAGTACTTC,CASSLARGVGEQYF
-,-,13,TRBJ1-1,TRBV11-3,TGTGCCAGCAGCTTACAGACAAGCACTGAAGCTTTCTTT,CASSLQTSTEAFF
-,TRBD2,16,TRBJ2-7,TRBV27,TGTGCCAGCAGTTTCCTAACTAGCGGGAGGGCCTACGAGCAGTACTTC,CASSFLTSGRAYEQYF
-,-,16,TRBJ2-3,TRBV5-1,TGCGCCAGCAGCTTGTCTTCAGGGATTAGCACAGATACGCAGTATTTT,CASSLSSGISTDTQYF
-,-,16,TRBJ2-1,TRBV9,TGTGCCAGCAGCGTAGCTAGGCAGGGTTCGTGGAATGAGCAGTTCTTC,CASSVARQGSWNEQFF
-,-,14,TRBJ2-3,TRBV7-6,TGTGCCAGCAGTCGGGACTCTAGCACAGATACGCAGTATTTT,CASSRDSSTDTQYF
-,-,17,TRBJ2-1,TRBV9,TGTGCCAGCAGCGTAGGCCCCCCAGAGGAGGTGAGCAATGAGCAGTTCTTC,CASSVGPPEEVSNEQFF
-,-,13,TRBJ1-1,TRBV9,TGTGCCAGCAGCGTAGGCAGGGACACTGAAGCTTTCTTT,CASSVGRDTEAFF
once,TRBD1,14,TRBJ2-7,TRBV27,TGTGCCAGCAGTGGGACAGCGTTTTCCTACGAGCAGTACTTC,CASSGTAFSYEQYF
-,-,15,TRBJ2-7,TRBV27,TGTGCCAGCAGTTTCGTGGACAGATCGGCCTACGAGCAGTACTTC,CASSFVDRSAYEQYF